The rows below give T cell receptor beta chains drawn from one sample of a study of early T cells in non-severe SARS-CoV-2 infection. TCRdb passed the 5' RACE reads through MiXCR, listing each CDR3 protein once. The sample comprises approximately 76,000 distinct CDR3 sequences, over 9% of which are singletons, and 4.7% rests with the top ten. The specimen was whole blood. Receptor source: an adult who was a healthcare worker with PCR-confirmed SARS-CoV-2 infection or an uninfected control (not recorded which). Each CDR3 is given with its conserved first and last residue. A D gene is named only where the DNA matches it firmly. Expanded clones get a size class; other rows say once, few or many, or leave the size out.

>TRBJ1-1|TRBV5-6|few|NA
CASSLAGGMNTEAFF
TGTGCCAGCAGCTTGGCCGGCGGCATGAACACTGAAGCTTTCTTT
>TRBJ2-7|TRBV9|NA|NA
CASSPAPTLSYEQYF
TGTGCCAGCAGCCCTGCGCCAACGCTATCCTACGAGCAGTACTTC
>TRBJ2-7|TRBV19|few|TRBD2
CASSIGGGASYEQYF
TGTGCCAGTAGTATCGGCGGGGGGGCCTCCTACGAGCAGTACTTC
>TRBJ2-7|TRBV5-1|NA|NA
CASSFGGATYEQYF
TGCGCCAGCAGCTTCGGCGGGGCGACCTACGAGCAGTACTTC
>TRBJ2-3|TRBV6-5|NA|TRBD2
CASSYSAGGFTDTQYF
TGTGCCAGCAGTTACTCCGCGGGGGGGTTCACAGATACGCAGTATTTT
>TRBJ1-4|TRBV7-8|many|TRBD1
CASSLEEVQGAGAEKLFF
TGTGCCAGCAGCTTAGAAGAAGTTCAGGGGGCGGGTGCGGAAAAACTGTTTTTT
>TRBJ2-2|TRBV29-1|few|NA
CSGSVGRGGELFF
TGCAGCGGTTCGGTTGGACGAGGCGGGGAGCTGTTTTTT
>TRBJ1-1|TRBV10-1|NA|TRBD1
CASSETGGFAEAFF
TGCGCCAGCAGTGAGACAGGGGGCTTCGCTGAAGCTTTCTTT
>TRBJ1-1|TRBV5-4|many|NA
CASSQLESGTENTEAFF
TGTGCCAGCAGCCAACTAGAGTCCGGGACCGAAAACACTGAAGCTTTCTTT
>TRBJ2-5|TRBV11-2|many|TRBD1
CASGRTGRQETQYF
TGTGCCAGCGGTAGGACAGGACGCCAAGAGACCCAGTACTTC
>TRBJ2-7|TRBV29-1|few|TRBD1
CSTADRAYEQYF
TGCAGCACCGCGGACAGGGCTTACGAGCAGTACTTC
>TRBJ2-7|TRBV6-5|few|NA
CASSPIGGPNEQYF
TGTGCCAGCAGTCCGATAGGGGGGCCTAACGAGCAGTACTTC
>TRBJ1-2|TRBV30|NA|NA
CAWSVMGSTYYGYTF
TGTGCCTGGAGCGTGATGGGCAGCACCTACTATGGCTACACCTTC
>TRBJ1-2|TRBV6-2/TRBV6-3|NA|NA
CASRLTGTYGYTF
TGTGCCAGCAGATTAACAGGGACCTATGGCTACACCTTC
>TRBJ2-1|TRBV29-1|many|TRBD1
CSAGQGTSYNEQFF
TGCAGCGCCGGACAGGGGACCTCCTACAATGAGCAGTTCTTC
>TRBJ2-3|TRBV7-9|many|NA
CASSLRPGSTDTQYF
TGTGCCAGCAGCCTTCGACCTGGGAGCACAGATACGCAGTATTTT
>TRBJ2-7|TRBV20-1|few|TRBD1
CSARPGTGGFYEQYF
TGCAGTGCTAGACCCGGGACAGGGGGCTTCTACGAGCAGTACTTC
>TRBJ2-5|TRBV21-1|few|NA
CASSSGGVCMEETQYF
TGTGCCAGCAGCTCCGGCGGTGTGTGTATGGAAGAGACCCAGTACTTC
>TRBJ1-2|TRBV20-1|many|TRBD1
CSAMSGTAANYGYTF
TGCAGTGCTATGAGCGGGACAGCGGCTAACTATGGCTACACCTTC
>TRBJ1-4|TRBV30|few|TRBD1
CAWSGEDRATNEKLFF
TGTGCCTGGAGTGGAGAAGACAGGGCCACTAATGAAAAACTGTTTTTT
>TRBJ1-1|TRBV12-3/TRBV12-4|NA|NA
CASSLPSDGGTEAFF
TGTGCCAGCAGTTTACCCTCTGACGGCGGCACTGAAGCTTTCTTT
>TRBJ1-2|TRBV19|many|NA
CASSIGATGRYYGYTF
TGTGCCAGTAGTATAGGGGCAACAGGTCGATATTATGGCTACACCTTC
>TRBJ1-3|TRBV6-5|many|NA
CASSYSSRSGNTIYF
TGTGCCAGCAGTTACTCGAGTCGATCTGGAAACACCATATATTTT
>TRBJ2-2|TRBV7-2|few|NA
CASSPGQLNTGELFF
TGTGCCAGCAGCCCCGGACAGCTGAACACCGGGGAGCTGTTTTTT
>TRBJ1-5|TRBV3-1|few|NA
CASSQDMTGGNQPQHF
TGTGCCAGCAGCCAAGATATGACGGGGGGCAATCAGCCCCAGCATTTT
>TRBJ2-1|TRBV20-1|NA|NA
CSAPDSGIKQFF
TGCAGTGCGCCGGATAGCGGTATCAAGCAGTTCTTC
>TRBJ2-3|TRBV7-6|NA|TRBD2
CASSPVKGLAGETDTQYF
TGTGCCAGCAGCCCCGTTAAGGGACTAGCGGGGGAGACAGATACGCAGTATTTT
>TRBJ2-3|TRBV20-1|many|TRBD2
CSVAGGPDTQYF
TGCAGCGTAGCGGGGGGCCCCGATACGCAGTATTTT
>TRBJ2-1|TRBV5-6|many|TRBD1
CASSLLGTGNNEQFF
TGTGCCAGCAGCTTGCTGGGGACAGGGAACAATGAGCAGTTCTTC
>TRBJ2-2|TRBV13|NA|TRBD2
CASSPIDLLGPGGAGELFF
TGTGCCAGCAGCCCGATCGATCTACTTGGACCGGGGGGTGCCGGGGAGCTGTTTTTT
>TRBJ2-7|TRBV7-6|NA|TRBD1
CASSRRGQGYEQYF
TGTGCCAGCAGCCGGCGGGGACAGGGTTACGAGCAGTACTTC
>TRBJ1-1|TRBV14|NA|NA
CASSLRRDYTEAFF
TGTGCCAGCTCCCTTCGCCGGGACTACACTGAAGCTTTCTTT
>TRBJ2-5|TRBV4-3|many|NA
CASSQDRGGWGTQYF
TGCGCCAGCAGCCAAGATAGGGGCGGTTGGGGGACCCAGTACTTC
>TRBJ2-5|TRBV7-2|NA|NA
CASSLARDGQTQYF
TGTGCCAGCAGCTTAGCCCGGGACGGACAGACCCAGTACTTC
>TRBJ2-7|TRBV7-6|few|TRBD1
CASSLSGTGVNEQYF
TGTGCCAGCAGCTTATCCGGGACAGGGGTGAATGAGCAGTACTTC
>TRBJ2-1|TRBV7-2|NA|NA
CASSLAPVRGGEQFF
TGTGCCAGCAGCTTAGCGCCCGTCAGGGGCGGTGAGCAGTTCTTC
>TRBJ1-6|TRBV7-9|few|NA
CASSLGWGPNSPLHF
TGTGCCAGCAGCTTAGGATGGGGGCCTAATTCACCCCTCCACTTT
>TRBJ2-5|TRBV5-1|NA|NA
CASREEETQYF
TGCGCCAGCAGAGAAGAAGAGACCCAGTACTTC
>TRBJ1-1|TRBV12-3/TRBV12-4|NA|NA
CASSFSGQRGTEAFF
TGTGCCAGCAGTTTCTCAGGGCAGAGGGGGACTGAAGCTTTCTTT
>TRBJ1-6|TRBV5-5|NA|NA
CASSLDEASGSPLHF
TGTGCCAGCAGCTTAGACGAGGCCTCGGGGTCACCCCTCCACTTT
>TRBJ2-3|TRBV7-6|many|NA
CASSATTGFGADTQYF
TGTGCCAGCAGCGCCACCACAGGGTTTGGGGCAGATACGCAGTATTTT
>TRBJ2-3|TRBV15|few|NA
CATSRDKGTDTQYF
TGTGCCACCAGCAGAGATAAGGGAACAGATACGCAGTATTTT
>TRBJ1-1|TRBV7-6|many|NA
CASSLLSRQLNTEAFF
TGTGCCAGCAGCTTATTGTCTCGGCAGTTGAACACTGAAGCTTTCTTT
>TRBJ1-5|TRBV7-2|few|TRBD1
CASSLSRGTSNQPQHF
TGTGCCAGCAGCTTGTCCAGGGGGACCAGCAATCAGCCCCAGCATTTT
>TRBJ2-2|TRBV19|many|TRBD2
CASSIRVGLPKAGELFF
TGTGCCAGTAGTATAAGGGTGGGACTACCGAAAGCCGGGGAGCTGTTTTTT
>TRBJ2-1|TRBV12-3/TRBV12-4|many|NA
CASSTARKQFF
TGTGCCAGCAGTACCGCTAGAAAACAGTTCTTC
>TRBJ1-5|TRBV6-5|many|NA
CASSPYGGIKDQPQHF
TGTGCCAGCAGTCCCTACGGGGGAATTAAGGATCAGCCCCAGCATTTT
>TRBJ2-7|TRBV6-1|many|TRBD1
CASSVTTGGLQYF
TGTGCCAGCAGTGTAACCACAGGGGGCCTGCAGTACTTC
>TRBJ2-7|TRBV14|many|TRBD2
CASRRTSRAYEQYF
TGTGCCAGCAGACGGACTAGCCGAGCCTACGAGCAGTACTTC
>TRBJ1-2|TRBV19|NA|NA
CASSTTYPSYGYTF
TGTGCCAGTAGTACAACCTACCCCTCCTATGGCTACACCTTC
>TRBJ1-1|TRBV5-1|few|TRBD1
CASSQSTGYTEAFF
TGCGCCAGCAGCCAATCGACAGGGTACACTGAAGCTTTCTTT
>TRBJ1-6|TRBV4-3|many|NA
CASSPKESEESPLHF
TGCGCCAGCAGCCCTAAGGAAAGCGAGGAGTCACCCCTCCACTTT
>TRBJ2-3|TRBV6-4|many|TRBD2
CASSTTPGLSADTQYF
TGTGCCAGCAGTACCACCCCGGGACTATCCGCAGATACGCAGTATTTT
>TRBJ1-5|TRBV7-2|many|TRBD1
CASSLTGGDQPQHF
TGTGCCAGCAGCTTGACAGGGGGAGATCAGCCCCAGCATTTT
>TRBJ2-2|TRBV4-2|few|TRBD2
CASSQEWGTSGAYGELFF
TGTGCCAGCAGCCAAGAATGGGGGACTAGCGGTGCTTACGGGGAGCTGTTTTTT
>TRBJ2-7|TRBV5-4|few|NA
CASSLAGFGVNYEQYF
TGTGCCAGCAGCTTGGCTGGGTTCGGGGTAAACTACGAGCAGTACTTC
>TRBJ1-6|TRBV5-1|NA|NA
CASKGSFDSPLHF
TGCGCCAGCAAGGGCTCCTTCGATTCACCCCTCCACTTT